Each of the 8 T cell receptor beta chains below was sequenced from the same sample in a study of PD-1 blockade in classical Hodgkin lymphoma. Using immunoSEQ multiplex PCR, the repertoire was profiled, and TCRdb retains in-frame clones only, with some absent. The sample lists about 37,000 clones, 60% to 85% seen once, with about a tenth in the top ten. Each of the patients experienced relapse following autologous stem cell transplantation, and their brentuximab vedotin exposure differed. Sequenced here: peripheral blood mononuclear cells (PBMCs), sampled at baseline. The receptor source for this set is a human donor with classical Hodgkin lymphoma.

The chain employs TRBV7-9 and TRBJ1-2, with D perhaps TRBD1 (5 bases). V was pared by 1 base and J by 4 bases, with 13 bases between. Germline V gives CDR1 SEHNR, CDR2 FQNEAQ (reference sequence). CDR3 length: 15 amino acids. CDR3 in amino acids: CASSLGFTDSYGYTF. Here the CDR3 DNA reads TGTGCCAGCAGCTTAGGTTTTACAGACAGCTATGGCTACACCTTC.

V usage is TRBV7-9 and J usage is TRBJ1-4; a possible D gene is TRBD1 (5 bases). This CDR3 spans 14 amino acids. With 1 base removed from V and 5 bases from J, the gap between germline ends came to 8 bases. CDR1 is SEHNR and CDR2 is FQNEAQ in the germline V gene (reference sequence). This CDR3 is CASSLGRENEKLFF. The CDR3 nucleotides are TGTGCCAGCAGCTTAGGCAGGGAAAATGAAAAACTGTTTTTT.

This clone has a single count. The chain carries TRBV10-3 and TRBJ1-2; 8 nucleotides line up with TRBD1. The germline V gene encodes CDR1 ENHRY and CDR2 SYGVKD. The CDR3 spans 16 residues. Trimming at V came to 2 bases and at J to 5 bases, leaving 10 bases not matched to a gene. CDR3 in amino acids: CAISEVAGGARYGYTF. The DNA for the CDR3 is TGTGCCATCAGTGAGGTGGCAGGGGGCGCTAGGTATGGCTACACCTTC.

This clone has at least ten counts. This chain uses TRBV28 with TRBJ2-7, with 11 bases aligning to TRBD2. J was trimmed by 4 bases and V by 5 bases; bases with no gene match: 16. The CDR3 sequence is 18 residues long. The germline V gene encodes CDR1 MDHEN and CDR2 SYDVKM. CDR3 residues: CASSPTGLAGGLSYEQYF. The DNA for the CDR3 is TGTGCCAGCAGTCCCACCGGGCTAGCGGGAGGTTTATCGTACGAGCAGTACTTC.

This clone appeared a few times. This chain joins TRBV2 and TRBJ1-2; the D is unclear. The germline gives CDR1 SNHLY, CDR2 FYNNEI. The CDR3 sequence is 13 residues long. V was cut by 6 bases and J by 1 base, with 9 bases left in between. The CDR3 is CASSALINYGYTF. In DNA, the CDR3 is TGTGCCAGCAGCGCCTTAATTAACTATGGCTACACCTTC.

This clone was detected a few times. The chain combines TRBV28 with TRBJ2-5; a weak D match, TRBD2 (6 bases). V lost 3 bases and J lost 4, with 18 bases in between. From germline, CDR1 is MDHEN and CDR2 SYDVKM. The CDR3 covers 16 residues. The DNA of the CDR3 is TGTGCCAGCAGTTTGTATGTTGGAGGGATGGTAGAGACCCAGTACTTC. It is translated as CASSLYVGGMVETQYF.

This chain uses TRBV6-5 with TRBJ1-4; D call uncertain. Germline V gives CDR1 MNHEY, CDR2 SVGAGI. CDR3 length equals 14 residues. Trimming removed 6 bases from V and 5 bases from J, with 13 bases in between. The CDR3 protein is CASRFSTQNEKLFF. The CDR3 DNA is TGTGCCAGCAGGTTTTCTACGCAGAATGAAAAACTGTTTTTT.

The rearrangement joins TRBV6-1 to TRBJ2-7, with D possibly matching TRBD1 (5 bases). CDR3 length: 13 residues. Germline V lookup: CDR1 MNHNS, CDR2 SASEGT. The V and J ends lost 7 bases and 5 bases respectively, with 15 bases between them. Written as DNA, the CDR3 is TGTGCCAGCACTCGGGCAGGGTGGCACGAGCAGTACTTC. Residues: CASTRAGWHEQYF.